This T cell receptor (beta chain) was identified during a study of CD8+CD57+ T cells in acquired aplastic anemia. Study-level information: Sorted CD4+ and CD8+ cells gave an average of about 3 ug of DNA. Healthy-donor CD4+ cells averaged roughly 10.8 million reads. Study-wide findings and caveats: It was found that 25 to 35 CD8+ CDR3 sequences were shared between patients and controls. CD8+ Simpson's diversity showed no significant patient-control difference.

Researchers used genomic DNA as the template to profile TCR beta VDJ and CDR3. TCRdb reprocessed the reads via MiXCR and lists one record per CDR3 protein. The sample has around 170,000 distinct CDR3 sequences, 63% seen once. Comments on this clonotype: Its cognate antigen is unknown.

Trimming stripped 4 bases from V and 4 bases from J, with 8 bases between. The CDR3 spans 13 residues. Germline CDR1 and CDR2: SEHNR and FQNEAQ (reference sequence). The genes are TRBV7-9 and TRBJ1-5; D possibly corresponds to TRBD1 (5 bases). This clonotype originated in a human donor in good health. Sequences were obtained from sorted CD4+, CD8+, or CD8+CD57+ T cells (not recorded which) from PBMCs. The CDR3, as DNA: TGTGCCAGCAGCTCATCAGGGAATCAGCCCCAGCATTTT. Translation: CASSSSGNQPQHF.